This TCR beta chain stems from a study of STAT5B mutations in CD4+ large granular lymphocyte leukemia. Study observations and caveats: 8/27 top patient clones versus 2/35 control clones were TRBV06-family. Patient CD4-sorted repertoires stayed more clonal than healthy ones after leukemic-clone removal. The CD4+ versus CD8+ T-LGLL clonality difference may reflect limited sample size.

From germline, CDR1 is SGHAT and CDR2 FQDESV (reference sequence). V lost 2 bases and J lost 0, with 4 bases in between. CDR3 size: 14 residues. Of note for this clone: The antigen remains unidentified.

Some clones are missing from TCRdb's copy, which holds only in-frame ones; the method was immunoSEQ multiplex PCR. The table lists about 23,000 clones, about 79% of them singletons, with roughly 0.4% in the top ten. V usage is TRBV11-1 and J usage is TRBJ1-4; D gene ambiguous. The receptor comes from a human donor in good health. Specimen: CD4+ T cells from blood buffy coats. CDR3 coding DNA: TGTGCCAGCAGCTTACTTGCAACTAATGAAAAACTGTTTTTT. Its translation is CASSLLATNEKLFF.